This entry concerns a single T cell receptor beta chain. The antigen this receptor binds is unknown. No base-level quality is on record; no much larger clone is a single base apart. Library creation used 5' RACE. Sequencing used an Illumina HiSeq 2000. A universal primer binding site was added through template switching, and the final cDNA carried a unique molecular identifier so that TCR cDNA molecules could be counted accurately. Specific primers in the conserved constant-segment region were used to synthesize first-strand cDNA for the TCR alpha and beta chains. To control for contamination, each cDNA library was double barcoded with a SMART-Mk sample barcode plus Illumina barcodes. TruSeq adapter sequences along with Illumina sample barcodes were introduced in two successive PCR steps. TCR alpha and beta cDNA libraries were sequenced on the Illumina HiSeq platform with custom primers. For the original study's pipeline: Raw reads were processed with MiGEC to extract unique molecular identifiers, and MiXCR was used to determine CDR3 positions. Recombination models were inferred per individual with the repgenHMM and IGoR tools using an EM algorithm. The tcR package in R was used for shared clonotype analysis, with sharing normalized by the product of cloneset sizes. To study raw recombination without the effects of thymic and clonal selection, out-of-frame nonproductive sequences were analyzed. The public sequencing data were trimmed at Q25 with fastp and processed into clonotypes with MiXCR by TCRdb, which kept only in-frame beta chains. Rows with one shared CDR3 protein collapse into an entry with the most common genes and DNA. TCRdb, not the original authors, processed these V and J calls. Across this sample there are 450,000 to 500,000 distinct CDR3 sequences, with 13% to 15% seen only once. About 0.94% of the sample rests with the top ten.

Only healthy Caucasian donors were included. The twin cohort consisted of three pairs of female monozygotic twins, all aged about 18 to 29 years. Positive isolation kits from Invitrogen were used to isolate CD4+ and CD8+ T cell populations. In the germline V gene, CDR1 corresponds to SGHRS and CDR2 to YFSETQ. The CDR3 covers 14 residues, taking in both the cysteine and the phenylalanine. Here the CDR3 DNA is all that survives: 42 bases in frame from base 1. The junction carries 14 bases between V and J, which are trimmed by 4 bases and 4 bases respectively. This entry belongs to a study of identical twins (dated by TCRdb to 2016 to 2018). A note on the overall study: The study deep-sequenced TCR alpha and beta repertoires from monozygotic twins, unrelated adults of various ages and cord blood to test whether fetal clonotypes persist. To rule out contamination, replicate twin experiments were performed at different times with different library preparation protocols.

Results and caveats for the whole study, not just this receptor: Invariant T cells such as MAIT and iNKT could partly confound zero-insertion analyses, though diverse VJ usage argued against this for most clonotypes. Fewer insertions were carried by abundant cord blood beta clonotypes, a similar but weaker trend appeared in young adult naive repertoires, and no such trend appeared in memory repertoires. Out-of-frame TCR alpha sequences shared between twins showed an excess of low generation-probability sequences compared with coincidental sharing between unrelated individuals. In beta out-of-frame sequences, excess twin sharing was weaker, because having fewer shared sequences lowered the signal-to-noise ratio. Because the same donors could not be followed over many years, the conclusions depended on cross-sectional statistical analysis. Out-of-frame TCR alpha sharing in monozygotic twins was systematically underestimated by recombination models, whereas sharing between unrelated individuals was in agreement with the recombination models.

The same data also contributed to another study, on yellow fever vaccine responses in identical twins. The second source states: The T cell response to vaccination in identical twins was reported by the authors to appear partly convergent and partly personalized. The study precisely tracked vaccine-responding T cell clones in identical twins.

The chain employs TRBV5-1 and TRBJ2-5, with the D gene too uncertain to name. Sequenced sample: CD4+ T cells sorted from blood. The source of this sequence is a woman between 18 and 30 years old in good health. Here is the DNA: TGCGCCAGCAGCCCGGTAGACGGAAGAGAGACCCAGTACTTC. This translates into CASSPVDGRETQYF.